At least ten counts were recorded for the clone carrying this T cell receptor (beta chain). Its antigen is currently unknown. The data are from a study of T cells in Graves' hyperthyroidism and ophthalmopathy. Study-wide results and limits: Researchers found most expanded thyroid clonotypes above 0.001 in blood as well. Ophthalmopathy, which appeared later, was predicted by the model a median roughly 6.6 months before onset.

V lost 4 bases and J 1 base, leaving 7 bases between the germline ends. The CDR3 contains 13 residues. The germline CDR1 and CDR2 sequences are SNHLY and FYNNEI. Amplification of TCR beta CDR3 regions was performed using RNA transcripts as template. The primer set for the first-round RT-PCR of the TCR CDR3 was HTBI. TCRdb re-called the multiplex PCR reads with MiXCR, one entry per CDR3 protein. The sample gives fewer than 500,000 distinct CDR3 sequences, roughly 15% of which show up once; 15% to 20% is in the top ten. Exclusion of a patient resulted from uncontrolled infection, other autoimmune disease, pregnancy or lactation. Diagnosis rested on symptoms, serum thyroxine and TRAb, thyroid ultrasound, and orbital computed tomography.

The material sequenced was blood. This chain connects TRBV2 to TRBJ1-1, with D unclear. The TCR comes from a woman younger than 45 with Graves' ophthalmopathy. The CDR3 sequence: CASSVKANTEAFF. The CDR3 region has the DNA TGTGCCAGCAGTGTAAAGGCGAACACTGAAGCTTTCTTT.